This entry concerns a single T cell receptor beta chain. Generated by immunoSEQ multiplex PCR, the TCRdb table keeps only in-frame clones and is missing some. The sample carries just under 60,000 clones, 92% recorded once. The data originate from a study of T cell changes during pregnancy in multiple sclerosis. Germline lookup yields CDR1 MNHEY and CDR2 SVGAGI. The CDR3 loop spans 11 amino acids. Trimming took 7 bases from V and 8 from J, leaving 11 bases between them. The clonotype comes from a female donor with multiple sclerosis, enrolled in a pregnancy study. The sequencing used peripheral blood, collected in the first trimester of pregnancy. The chain links TRBV6-5 to TRBJ1-1; D is undetermined. CDR3 nucleotide sequence: TGTGCCAGCATAGGTTCCGGGGAAGCTTTCTTT. This sequence encodes CASIGSGEAFF.